These 28 T cell receptor beta chains came from one sample sequenced in a study of cytomegalovirus exposure and HLA in healthy donors. The assay was immunoSEQ multiplex PCR, and TCRdb's table has in-frame clones only and misses some. The sample shows 250,000 to 400,000 clones, around 90% of them seen only once. The sequencing sample was made of PBMCs. These receptors were collected from a woman under 40 in good health and CMV-seropositive.

The rearrangement joins TRBV5-1 to TRBJ2-7, with a possible D match to TRBD2 (7 bases). Germline-derived CDR1 and CDR2 are SGHRS and YFSETQ. The length of the CDR3 is 16 residues. Trimming took off 0 bases at V and 0 bases at J, with 13 bases between the two ends. The CDR3 DNA reads as TGCGCCAGCAGCTTGGTTGGCGGGGGCGACTCCTACGAGCAGTACTTC. Translated: CASSLVGGGDSYEQYF.

The chain is built from TRBV5-1 and TRBJ1-1, with 10 bases aligning to TRBD1. V was clipped by 6 bases and J by 12 bases; unmatched bases: 8. Germline CDR1 SGHRS, CDR2 YFSETQ. The CDR3 spans 12 residues. The chain's CDR3 is CASTGEDRGSFF. The CDR3 DNA reads TGCGCCAGCACAGGGGAGGACAGGGGGTCTTTCTTT.

The chain couples TRBV7-8 to TRBJ2-1, with D tentatively TRBD2 (6 bases). Germline-derived CDR1 and CDR2 are SGHVS and FQNEAQ. This CDR3 has 17 amino acids. V was trimmed by 5 bases and J by 2 bases, leaving 19 bases between them. CDR3 amino acids: CASSPQIGSGAYNEQFF. The CDR3 nucleotides read TGTGCCAGCAGCCCTCAAATCGGGAGTGGAGCCTACAATGAGCAGTTCTTC.

The rearrangement uses TRBV6-4 and TRBJ1-1; D ambiguous. CDR1 is MRHNA, CDR2 SNTAGT, per germline. Trimming took 4 bases from V and 5 from J, leaving 11 bases between them. The length of the CDR3 is 13 residues. The CDR3 DNA sequence: TGTGCCAGCAGTGTAACGGTACAAACTGAAGCTTTCTTT. Residues: CASSVTVQTEAFF.

The genes are TRBV19 and TRBJ1-1; no definite D call. Germline-derived CDR1 and CDR2 are LNHDA and SQIVND (reference sequence). Trimming shortened V by 3 bases and J by 10 bases, and 12 bases separated the two germline ends. CDR3 size: 12 residues. CDR3 sequence (DNA): TGTGCCAGTAGTATTGGAATCGGTGGAGCTTTCTTT. Protein: CASSIGIGGAFF.

This chain uses TRBV28 with TRBJ2-1; 8 bases match TRBD2. V lost 3 bases, J lost 0 bases, and 10 bases stayed unmatched. The CDR3 runs 18 residues. From germline, CDR1 is MDHEN and CDR2 SYDVKM. The CDR3 DNA reads TGTGCCAGCAGTTTCCAGCGGACTAGCCGGAGCTCCTACAATGAGCAGTTCTTC. It is translated as CASSFQRTSRSSYNEQFF.

This chain links TRBV7-2 with TRBJ2-1, with D perhaps being TRBD1 or TRBD2 (6 bases each). Between the trimmed V and J ends, which lost 2 bases and 0 bases, there was a span of 14 bases. The CDR3 runs to 17 residues. From germline, CDR1 is SGHTA and CDR2 FQGNSA. CDR3 DNA sequence: TGTGCCAGCAGCTTATGGTCGGGGGCAAGCTCCTACAATGAGCAGTTCTTC. Translated, it gives CASSLWSGASSYNEQFF. Complete variable domain (other parts from reference TRBV7-2 and TRBJ2-1): GAGVSQSPSNKVTEKGKDVELRCDPISGHTALYWYRQSLGQGLEFLIYFQGNSAPDKSGLPSDRFSAERTGGSVSTLTIQRTQQEDSAVYLCASSLWSGASSYNEQFFGPGTRLTVL.

This rearrangement joins TRBV12-5 to TRBJ2-1; possible D gene TRBD1, 6 bases. This CDR3 contains 16 residues. V shed 0 bases and J shed 8 bases, with 17 bases lying between them. Germline assignment: CDR1 LGHNT and CDR2 FRNRAP. The CDR3 spells CASGLVVGVGAYEQFF. The CDR3 DNA reads TGTGCTAGTGGTTTGGTGGTCGGAGTGGGGGCTTATGAGCAGTTCTTC. Drawing the rest from reference TRBV12-5 and TRBJ2-1, the complete variable domain is DARVTQTPRHKVTEMGQEVTMRCQPILGHNTVFWYRQTMMQGLELLAYFRNRAPLDDSGMPKDRFSAEMPDATLATLKIQPSEPRDSAVYFCASGLVVGVGAYEQFFGPGTRLTVL.

Only a few counts were recorded for this clone. The J gene is TRBJ2-7, the V gene TRBV7-9; no clear D. V lost 1 base and J 3 bases, leaving 10 bases between the germline ends. Germline CDR1 reads SEHNR; CDR2 reads FQNEAQ (reference sequence). The CDR3 is made up of 14 amino acids. The CDR3: CASSLGSANYEQYF. CDR3 coding DNA: TGTGCCAGCAGCTTAGGTTCAGCCAACTACGAGCAGTACTTC.

The gene calls are TRBV9 and TRBJ1-5; D might be TRBD1 (5 bases). Trimming stripped 0 bases from V and 2 bases from J, with 9 bases between. The CDR3 runs to 15 residues. CDR1 and CDR2 from the germline V gene are SGDLS and YYNGEE. CDR3 amino acids: CASSVEGTRNQPQHF. Written as DNA, the CDR3 is TGTGCCAGCAGCGTAGAGGGGACTCGCAATCAGCCCCAGCATTTT.

V usage is TRBV29-1 and J usage is TRBJ2-2; D unresolved. V lost 4 bases and J 2 bases, leaving 5 bases between the germline ends. Germline V gene data show CDR1 as SQVTM and CDR2 as ANQGSEA. This CDR3 contains 12 residues. In DNA, the CDR3 is TGCAGCGTTGTGCTCAACACCGGGGAGCTGTTTTTT. Translating it yields CSVVLNTGELFF.

This sequence joins TRBV7-2 and TRBJ2-1; 10 bases align to TRBD1. Per the germline V gene, CDR1 is SGHTA and CDR2 is FQGNSA. The CDR3 spans 15 residues. Trimming took 2 bases from V and 6 from J; bases not matched to a gene: 4. In nucleotides, the CDR3 is TGTGCCAGCAGCTTAATGACAGGGGGCTCCAATGAGCAGTTCTTC. Translating it yields CASSLMTGGSNEQFF.

This chain uses TRBV7-2 with TRBJ2-1, with D possibly TRBD2 on 6 matching bases. Trimming took off 5 bases at V and 5 bases at J, with 16 bases between the two ends. The germline V gene encodes CDR1 SGHTA and CDR2 FQGNSA. This CDR3 has 15 amino acids. The DNA of the CDR3 is TGTGCCAGCAGCCCCCGCCGGGGGACCAACAATGAGCAGTTCTTC. Translation: CASSPRRGTNNEQFF.

The rearrangement links TRBV11-3 to TRBJ2-7; 7 bases align to TRBD1. From germline, CDR1 is SGHNT and CDR2 YENEEA. The V and J ends lost 4 bases and 2 bases, in that order; junction bases with no gene match: 8. The CDR3 has 15 residues. The CDR3 nucleotides read TGTGCCAGCAGCTCCGGGGACAGTCCGCCCTACGAGCAGTACTTC. Translation gives CASSSGDSPPYEQYF.

The chain carries TRBV27 and TRBJ2-3, with 10 bases lining up with TRBD2. The J segment lost 4 bases and the V segment lost 4 bases, leaving 5 bases of the junction unmatched. Per germline, CDR1 MNHEY and CDR2 SMNVEV (reference sequence). CDR3 length: 15 amino acids. The CDR3 loop is CASSYERGGPDTQYF. For the CDR3, the DNA is TGTGCCAGCAGTTACGAGCGGGGGGGACCAGATACGCAGTATTTT.

The J gene is TRBJ2-3, the V gene TRBV5-1; unclear D gene. Trimming shortened V by 4 bases and J by 1 base, and 16 bases separated the two germline ends. This CDR3 region has 16 residues. The germline gives CDR1 SGHRS, CDR2 YFSETQ. CDR3: CASSPRLPPRTDTQYF. Here the CDR3 DNA reads TGCGCCAGCAGCCCGCGTCTGCCTCCCCGCACAGATACGCAGTATTTT.

The chain is built from TRBV18 and TRBJ2-1; D gene unclear. The CDR3 contains 11 residues. V gave up 3 bases and J gave up 7 bases, with 4 bases separating them. Per germline, CDR1 KGHSH and CDR2 LQKENI. As DNA, the CDR3 is TGTGCCAGCTCACCGGATAATGAGCAGTTCTTC. Encoded protein: CASSPDNEQFF.

The chain has TRBV15 and TRBJ2-1, with 11 nucleotides matching TRBD2. With 9 bases clipped from V and 5 bases from J, the junction kept 6 bases outside the gene matches. The CDR3 covers 14 residues. Per the germline V gene, CDR1 is LNHNV and CDR2 is YYDKDF (reference sequence). DNA for the CDR3: TGTGCCACTTCGCCGGGACTAGCGGACAATGAGCAGTTCTTC. It is translated as CATSPGLADNEQFF.

This clone was detected once. The chain has TRBV19 and TRBJ1-2; 7 nucleotides line up with TRBD1. Germline CDR1 is LNHDA and CDR2 is SQIVND (reference sequence). J gave up 4 bases and V 6 bases, and 8 bases lay outside the gene matches. This CDR3 has 14 amino acids. CDR3 sequence reads: CASSSDRRLYGYTF. CDR3 bases: TGTGCCAGTAGCTCGGACAGGAGGCTCTATGGCTACACCTTC.

The chain recombines TRBV29-1 with TRBJ1-6; D gene unclear. This CDR3 is built from 18 residues. Germline V lookup: CDR1 SQVTM, CDR2 ANQGSEA. Between the trimmed V and J ends, which lost 2 bases and 3 bases, there was a span of 20 bases. This CDR3 is CSVENPPSKANYNSPLHF. The CDR3 region has the DNA TGCAGCGTTGAAAACCCCCCTAGTAAGGCAAACTATAATTCACCCCTCCACTTT.

The chain couples TRBV30 to TRBJ2-7, with 7 bases that match TRBD1. The CDR3 is 13 amino acids. The V gene end was trimmed by 2 bases and the J gene end by 1 base; junction bases not matched to a gene: 2. Germline V gene data show CDR1 as GTSNPN and CDR2 as SVGIG (reference sequence). CDR3 in DNA: TGTGCCTGGAGTACAGGGGTATCCTACGAGCAGTACTTC. Its protein is CAWSTGVSYEQYF.

A few counts support this clone. CDR3 loop: CASSGRDYEQYF. The CDR3 DNA reads TGTGCCAGCAGTGGGCGGGACTACGAGCAGTACTTC. The chain joins TRBV25-1 to TRBJ2-7; the D gene is possibly TRBD2 (6 bases). This CDR3 is built from 12 residues. Germline-derived CDR1 and CDR2 are MGHDK and SYGVNS. Deletions cut 4 bases from V and 3 bases from J, with 7 bases between.

The chain carries TRBV29-1 and TRBJ2-2, with D possibly being TRBD2 (6 bases). The CDR3 is 13 amino acids. Trimming cost V 4 bases and J 3 bases, with 9 bases left between them. Per the germline V gene, CDR1 is SQVTM and CDR2 is ANQGSEA. The CDR3: CSVGGIHTGELFF. The DNA for the CDR3 is TGCAGCGTTGGCGGGATCCACACCGGGGAGCTGTTTTTT.

The V and J genes are TRBV5-6 and TRBJ2-7, with D possibly matching TRBD1 (5 bases). V was cut by 0 bases and J by 4 bases, with 8 bases left in between. The CDR3 extends over 13 amino acids. In germline, CDR1 is SGHDT, CDR2 YYEEEE. The CDR3 loop is CASSLAQGYEQYF. In DNA, the CDR3 is TGTGCCAGCAGCTTGGCCCAGGGTTACGAGCAGTACTTC.

The rearrangement links TRBV6-5 to TRBJ2-2, with D possibly being TRBD1 (5 bases). Germline V gene sequence: CDR1 MNHEY, CDR2 SVGAGI. The CDR3 has 11 amino acids. The V end lost 8 bases, the J end lost 12 bases, and 13 bases lay between the germline ends. CDR3: CASHRAGQLFF. The CDR3 DNA is TGTGCCAGCCATAGAGCAGGGCAGCTGTTTTTT.

J is TRBJ1-5 and V is TRBV6-5; 7 nucleotides align to TRBD1. This CDR3 spans 13 amino acids. Germline V gives CDR1 MNHEY, CDR2 SVGAGI. With 7 bases clipped from V and 6 bases from J, the junction kept 6 bases outside the gene matches. CDR3 loop: CASKTGESQPQHF. For the CDR3, the DNA is TGTGCCAGCAAAACAGGGGAGAGTCAGCCCCAGCATTTT.

This chain joins TRBV28 and TRBJ2-5; D may match TRBD1 or TRBD2 (5 bases each). Germline V gene lookup returns CDR1 MDHEN and CDR2 SYDVKM. With 10 bases removed from V and 1 base from J, the gap between germline ends came to 19 bases. The CDR3 contains 15 residues. The CDR3 loop is CAIKGATGSQETQYF. The CDR3 DNA reads TGTGCCATCAAAGGGGCAACGGGGAGCCAAGAGACCCAGTACTTC. The variable domain in full, with the rest retrieved from reference TRBV28 and TRBJ2-5, is DVKVTQSSRYLVKRTGEKVFLECVQDMDHENMFWYRQDPGLGLRLIYFSYDVKMKEKGDIPEGYSVSREKKERFSLILESASTNQTSMYLCAIKGATGSQETQYFGPGTRLLVL.

This clone has only a few counts. The chain's CDR3 is CASSVAPVGGYTF. The DNA of the CDR3 is TGTGCCAGCAGCGTAGCCCCCGTCGGGGGCTACACCTTC. This rearrangement joins TRBV9 to TRBJ1-2; D not resolved. The CDR3 spans 13 residues. Trimming cost V 0 bases and J 8 bases, with 11 bases left between them. Germline V CDR1 and CDR2: SGDLS, YYNGEE.